The 18 T cell receptor beta chains below all came from one sample that was sequenced in a study of shared clonotypes between healthy human individuals. The table came from immunoSEQ multiplex PCR; TCRdb's copy has only in-frame clones and leaves some out. The data contain over a million clones, roughly 96% of them seen just once; the ten biggest clones take up roughly 1.1%. The sequencing input was naive CD4+ T cells sorted from blood. The subset was: CD45RA+ positively selected. Receptors were obtained from a man under 40 in good health.

The J gene is TRBJ1-1, the V gene TRBV7-9; D is ambiguous. V shed 1 base and J shed 0 bases, with 15 bases lying between them. Germline V lookup: CDR1 SEHNR, CDR2 FQNEAQ (reference sequence). The CDR3 totals 17 residues. CDR3 DNA: TGTGCCAGCAGCTTAGGACGGTTCGTGGGGATGAACACTGAAGCTTTCTTT. Translating it yields CASSLGRFVGMNTEAFF. Variable domain in full (rest from reference TRBV7-9 and TRBJ1-1): DTGVSQNPRHKITKRGQNVTFRCDPISEHNRLYWYRQTLGQGPEFLTYFQNEAQLEKSRLLSDRFSAERPKGSFSTLEIQRTEQGDSAMYLCASSLGRFVGMNTEAFFGQGTRLTVV.

The genes are TRBV5-1 and TRBJ2-2; D might be TRBD1 (6 bases). The CDR3 extends over 15 amino acids. The V end lost 3 bases, the J end lost 1 base, and 10 bases lay between the germline ends. Germline V gene sequence: CDR1 SGHRS, CDR2 YFSETQ. The CDR3 here is CASSSYRVNTGELFF. Written as DNA, the CDR3 is TGCGCCAGCAGCTCCTACAGGGTGAACACCGGGGAGCTGTTTTTT.

This rearrangement joins TRBV7-2 to TRBJ2-5; D might be TRBD2 (5 bases). CDR3 length: 15 amino acids. V was pared by 0 bases and J by 5 bases, with 13 bases between. Germline V CDR1 and CDR2: SGHTA, FQGNSA. The CDR3 loop reads CASSLASGGGETQYF. The CDR3 DNA is TGTGCCAGCAGCTTAGCTTCCGGCGGCGGGGAGACCCAGTACTTC.

J is TRBJ2-5 and V is TRBV5-1; D perhaps matches TRBD1 (6 bases). This CDR3 region has 15 residues. The germline gives CDR1 SGHRS, CDR2 YFSETQ. The V end lost 0 bases, the J end lost 5 bases, and 14 bases lay between the germline ends. In DNA, the CDR3 is TGCGCCAGCAGCTTGGTAGGAGCAGGGGTGGAGACCCAGTACTTC. Translated, it gives CASSLVGAGVETQYF.

This chain links TRBV21-1 with TRBJ2-7. TRBV21-1 is a recognized pseudogene. CDR3 length: 12 amino acids. The CDR3 bases are TGTGCCAGCAGCATGGGACGGGTCGAGCAGTACTTC. This gives the protein CASSMGRVEQYF.

CDR3 DNA sequence: TGTGCCAGCAGCCAACTAGGCGGGGAGCTGTTTTTT. It codes for CASSQLGGELFF. The chain couples TRBV9 to TRBJ2-2; D might be TRBD2 (5 bases). Trimming took off 4 bases at V and 7 bases at J, with 8 bases between the two ends. CDR1 and CDR2 from the germline V gene are SGDLS and YYNGEE. This CDR3 region has 12 residues.

V and J are TRBV5-4 and TRBJ2-7; D gene unclear. The CDR3 extends over 12 amino acids. Germline assignment: CDR1 SGHNT and CDR2 YYREEE (reference sequence). With 3 bases removed from V and 4 bases from J, the gap between germline ends came to 8 bases. This CDR3 reads CASSSHDYEQYF. CDR3 nucleotide sequence: TGTGCCAGCAGCTCCCATGATTACGAGCAGTACTTC.

As DNA, the CDR3 is TGTGCCAGCAGCTTGATCAGATACAATGAGCAGTTCTTC. This translates into CASSLIRYNEQFF. The chain joins TRBV7-9 to TRBJ2-1, with D unclear. V was cut by 3 bases and J by 4 bases, with 7 bases left in between. This CDR3 is built from 13 residues. Germline CDR1 SEHNR, CDR2 FQNEAQ (reference sequence).

This chain uses TRBV6-5 with TRBJ2-2; D is uncertain. Germline loops: CDR1 MNHEY, CDR2 SVGAGI. The CDR3 is 15 amino acids. V dropped 3 bases and J dropped 2 bases, with 10 bases sitting between them. This CDR3 is CASSYLSYNTGELFF. CDR3 DNA sequence: TGTGCCAGCAGTTATCTCAGCTACAACACCGGGGAGCTGTTTTTT.

A note on this clone: At the DNA level, this CDR3 is encoded by other sequences in the same sample as well. V usage is TRBV6-5 and J usage is TRBJ1-5, with TRBD1 matching 8 bases. Germline V gene lookup returns CDR1 MNHEY and CDR2 SVGAGI. The CDR3 spans 15 residues. The ends lost 6 bases at V and 0 bases at J; junction bases unmatched: 4. Here the CDR3 reads CASSRTGISNQPQHF. CDR3 bases: TGTGCCAGCAGCCGGACAGGGATTAGCAATCAGCCCCAGCATTTT.

The chain carries TRBV9 and TRBJ2-5; 10 bases fit TRBD2. V lost 2 bases, J lost 1 base, and 11 bases stayed unmatched. The CDR3 has 18 amino acids. The germline V gene encodes CDR1 SGDLS and CDR2 YYNGEE. As DNA, the CDR3 is TGTGCCAGCAGCGTTACACTAGCGGGATTTGGGTCCCAAGAGACCCAGTACTTC. Residues: CASSVTLAGFGSQETQYF.

This sequence joins TRBV7-8 and TRBJ2-7; no clear D. The ends were cut back, 2 bases at V and 13 bases at J, with 18 bases in the middle. Germline CDR1 is SGHVS and CDR2 is FQNEAQ. CDR3 length: 13 amino acids. The CDR3: CASSLQPSVSKYF. The CDR3 DNA sequence: TGTGCCAGCAGCTTACAACCCAGTGTGAGTAAATACTTC.

This rearrangement joins TRBV29-1 to TRBJ2-5; 12 nucleotides agree with TRBD2. Germline assignment: CDR1 SQVTM and CDR2 ANQGSEA. The J segment lost 5 bases and the V segment lost 7 bases, leaving 8 bases of the junction unmatched. CDR3 length: 14 amino acids. For the CDR3, the DNA is TGCAGCGGTCGGACTAGCGGGAACTGGGAGACCCAGTACTTC. It codes for CSGRTSGNWETQYF.

The chain carries TRBV28 and TRBJ2-6; D remains ambiguous. The CDR3 runs to 15 residues. The V gene lost 3 bases and the J gene lost 2 bases, with 8 bases spanning the gap. Germline loops: CDR1 MDHEN, CDR2 SYDVKM. CDR3 sequence reads: CASSFPAAGANVLTF. The CDR3 bases are TGTGCCAGCAGTTTTCCGGCAGCTGGGGCCAACGTCCTGACTTTC.

The chain employs TRBV9 and TRBJ1-3, with D perhaps matching TRBD1 (6 bases). In germline, CDR1 is SGDLS, CDR2 YYNGEE. The V end lost 4 bases, the J end lost 0 bases, and 14 bases lay between the germline ends. CDR3 length: 16 residues. Here the CDR3 DNA reads TGTGCCAGCAGCCTCCGGGACAAAATCTCTGGAAACACCATATATTTT. Translating gives CASSLRDKISGNTIYF.

The chain couples TRBV29-1 to TRBJ2-5; 10 bases are a match to TRBD1. Germline V lookup: CDR1 SQVTM, CDR2 ANQGSEA. CDR3 size: 16 residues. Trimming took 6 bases from V and 1 from J; bases not matched to a gene: 11. CDR3 region: CSVANGTGVRQETQYF. The CDR3 coding sequence is TGCAGCGTAGCTAATGGGACAGGGGTTCGCCAAGAGACCCAGTACTTC.

The chain combines TRBV6-1 with TRBJ1-5; unclear D gene. CDR3 length: 13 residues. CDR1 is MNHNS and CDR2 is SASEGT in the germline V gene. V lost 6 bases and J 8 bases, leaving 14 bases between the germline ends. This chain's CDR3 is CASRNSGLEPQHF. The CDR3 DNA reads TGTGCCAGCAGGAACAGTGGCCTGGAGCCCCAGCATTTT.

V is TRBV25-1 and J is TRBJ2-1; weak D call: TRBD2 (5 bases). V was cut by 2 bases and J by 2 bases, with 13 bases left in between. CDR1 and CDR2 (germline): MGHDK, SYGVNS. The CDR3 is 16 residues long. The DNA of the CDR3 is TGTGCCAGCAGTGAACTGACGGGATTAGCCTACAATGAGCAGTTCTTC. Translated: CASSELTGLAYNEQFF.